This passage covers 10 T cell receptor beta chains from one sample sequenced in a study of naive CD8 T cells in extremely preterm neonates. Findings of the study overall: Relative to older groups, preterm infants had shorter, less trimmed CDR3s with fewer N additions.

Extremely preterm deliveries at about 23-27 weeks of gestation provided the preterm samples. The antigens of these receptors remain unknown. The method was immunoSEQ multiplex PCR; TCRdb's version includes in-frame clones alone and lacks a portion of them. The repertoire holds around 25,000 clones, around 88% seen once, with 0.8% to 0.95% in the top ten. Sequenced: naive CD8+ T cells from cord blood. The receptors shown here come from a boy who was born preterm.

CDR3 sequence (DNA): TGTGCCAGCAGCTCCAGGGACTTCTCCTACGAGCAGTACTTC. It encodes CASSSRDFSYEQYF. The chain has TRBV13 and TRBJ2-7; tentative D call: TRBD2 (6 bases). The CDR3 totals 14 residues. The germline V gene encodes CDR1 PRHDT and CDR2 FYEKMQ (reference sequence). The germline V and J ends were trimmed by 4 bases and 0 bases, with 10 bases remaining between them.

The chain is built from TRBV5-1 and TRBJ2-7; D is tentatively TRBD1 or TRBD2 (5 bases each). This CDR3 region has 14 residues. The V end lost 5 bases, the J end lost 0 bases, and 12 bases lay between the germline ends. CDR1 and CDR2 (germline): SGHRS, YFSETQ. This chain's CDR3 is CASRPPGGSYEQYF. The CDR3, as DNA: TGCGCCAGCAGGCCGCCTGGGGGCTCCTACGAGCAGTACTTC. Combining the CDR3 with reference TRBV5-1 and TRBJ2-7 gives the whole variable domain KAGVTQTPRYLIKTRGQQVTLSCSPISGHRSVSWYQQTPGQGLQFLFEYFSETQRNKGNFPGRFSGRQFSNSRSEMNVSTLELGDSALYLCASRPPGGSYEQYFGPGTRLTVT.

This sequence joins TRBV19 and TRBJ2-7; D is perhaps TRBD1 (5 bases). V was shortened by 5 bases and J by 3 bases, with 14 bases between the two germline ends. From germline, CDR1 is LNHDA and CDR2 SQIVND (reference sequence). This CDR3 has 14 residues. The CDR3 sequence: CASSVTGVIYEQYF. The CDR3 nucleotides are TGTGCCAGTAGTGTAACAGGAGTCATCTACGAGCAGTACTTC.

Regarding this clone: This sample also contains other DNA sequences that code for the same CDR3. The CDR3 DNA is TGTGCCTGGAGTGTGGGGGACACTGAAGCTTTCTTT. Protein product: CAWSVGDTEAFF. The V and J genes are TRBV30 and TRBJ1-1; a possible D gene is TRBD1 (5 bases). This CDR3 is 12 amino acids long. In germline, CDR1 is GTSNPN, CDR2 SVGIG (reference sequence). V lost 0 bases and J lost 3, with 5 bases in between. The full variable domain, in which reference TRBV30 and TRBJ1-1 provide the parts outside the CDR3, is SQTIHQWPATLVQPVGSPLSLECTVEGTSNPNLYWYRQAAGRGLQLLFYSVGIGQISSEVPQNLSASRPQDRQFILSSKKLLLSDSGFYLCAWSVGDTEAFFGQGTRLTVV.

The CDR3 nucleotides read TGCGCCAGCAGCCCGACTAGCTCCTACGAGCAGTACTTC. Protein sequence: CASSPTSSYEQYF. The chain combines TRBV4-1 with TRBJ2-7; D is perhaps TRBD2 (6 bases). The V gene lost 4 bases and the J gene lost 0 bases, with 7 bases spanning the gap. This CDR3 comprises 13 residues. CDR1 is MGHRA and CDR2 is YSYEKL in the germline V gene.

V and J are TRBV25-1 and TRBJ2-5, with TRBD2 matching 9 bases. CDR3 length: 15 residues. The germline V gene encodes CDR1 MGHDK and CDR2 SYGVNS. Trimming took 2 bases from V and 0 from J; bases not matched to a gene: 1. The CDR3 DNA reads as TGTGCCAGCAGTGAACTAGCGGGGTACCAAGAGACCCAGTACTTC. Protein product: CASSELAGYQETQYF.

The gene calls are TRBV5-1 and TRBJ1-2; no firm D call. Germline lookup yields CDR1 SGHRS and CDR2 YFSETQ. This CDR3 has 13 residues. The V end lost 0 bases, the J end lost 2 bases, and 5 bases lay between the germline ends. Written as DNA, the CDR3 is TGCGCCAGCAGCTTGGAAAAAAACTATGGCTACACCTTC. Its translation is CASSLEKNYGYTF. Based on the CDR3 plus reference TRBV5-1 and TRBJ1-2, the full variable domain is KAGVTQTPRYLIKTRGQQVTLSCSPISGHRSVSWYQQTPGQGLQFLFEYFSETQRNKGNFPGRFSGRQFSNSRSEMNVSTLELGDSALYLCASSLEKNYGYTFGSGTRLTVV.

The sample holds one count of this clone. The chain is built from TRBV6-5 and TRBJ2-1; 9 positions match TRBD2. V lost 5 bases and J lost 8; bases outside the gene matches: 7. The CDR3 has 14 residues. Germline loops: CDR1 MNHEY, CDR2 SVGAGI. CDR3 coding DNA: TGTGCCAGCAGTATTAGCGGGGGCAGCCATGAGCAGTTCTTC. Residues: CASSISGGSHEQFF.

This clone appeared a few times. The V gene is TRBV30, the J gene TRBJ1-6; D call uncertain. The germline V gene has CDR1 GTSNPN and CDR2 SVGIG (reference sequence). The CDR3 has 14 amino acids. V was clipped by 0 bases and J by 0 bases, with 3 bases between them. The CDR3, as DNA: TGTGCCTGGAGTGTACACTCCTATAATTCACCCCTCCACTTT. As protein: CAWSVHSYNSPLHF.

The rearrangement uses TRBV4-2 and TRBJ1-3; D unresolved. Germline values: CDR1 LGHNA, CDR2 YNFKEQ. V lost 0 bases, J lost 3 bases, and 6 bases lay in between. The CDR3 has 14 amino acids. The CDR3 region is CASSQDRVGNTIYF. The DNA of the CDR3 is TGTGCCAGCAGCCAAGATCGGGTTGGAAACACCATATATTTT.